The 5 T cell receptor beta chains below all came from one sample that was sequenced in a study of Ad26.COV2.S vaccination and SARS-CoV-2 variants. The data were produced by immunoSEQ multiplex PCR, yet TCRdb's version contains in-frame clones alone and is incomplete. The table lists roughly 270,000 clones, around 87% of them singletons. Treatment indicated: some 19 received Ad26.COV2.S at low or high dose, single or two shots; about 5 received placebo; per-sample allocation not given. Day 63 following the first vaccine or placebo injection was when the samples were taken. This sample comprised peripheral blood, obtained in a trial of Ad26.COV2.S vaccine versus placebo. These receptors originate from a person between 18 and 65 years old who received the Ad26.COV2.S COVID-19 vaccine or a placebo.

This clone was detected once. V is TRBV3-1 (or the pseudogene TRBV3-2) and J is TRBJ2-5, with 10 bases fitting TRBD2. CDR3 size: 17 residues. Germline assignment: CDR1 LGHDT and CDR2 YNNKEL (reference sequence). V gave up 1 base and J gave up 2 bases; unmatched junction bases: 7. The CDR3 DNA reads TGTGCCAGCAGCCAAGGTGTTAGCGGGGGGTTACAAGAGACCCAGTACTTC. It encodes CASSQGVSGGLQETQYF.

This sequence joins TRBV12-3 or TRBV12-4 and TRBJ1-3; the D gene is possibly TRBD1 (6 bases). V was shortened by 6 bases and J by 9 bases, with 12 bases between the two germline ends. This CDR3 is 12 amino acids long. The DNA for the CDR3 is TGTGCCAGCAGCCGCTGGGGGCGCACCATATATTTT. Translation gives CASSRWGRTIYF.

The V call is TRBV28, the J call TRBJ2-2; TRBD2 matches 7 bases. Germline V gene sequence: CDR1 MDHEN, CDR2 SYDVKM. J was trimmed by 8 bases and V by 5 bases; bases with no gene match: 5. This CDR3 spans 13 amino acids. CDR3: CASSGRDRGELFF. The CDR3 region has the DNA TGTGCCAGCAGTGGGAGGGACCGAGGGGAGCTGTTTTTT.

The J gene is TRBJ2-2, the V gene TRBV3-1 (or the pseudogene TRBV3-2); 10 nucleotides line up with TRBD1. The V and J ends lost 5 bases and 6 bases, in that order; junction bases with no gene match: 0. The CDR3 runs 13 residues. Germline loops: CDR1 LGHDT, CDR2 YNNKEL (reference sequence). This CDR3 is CASSGQGAGELFF. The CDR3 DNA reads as TGTGCCAGCAGCGGACAGGGGGCCGGGGAGCTGTTTTTT.

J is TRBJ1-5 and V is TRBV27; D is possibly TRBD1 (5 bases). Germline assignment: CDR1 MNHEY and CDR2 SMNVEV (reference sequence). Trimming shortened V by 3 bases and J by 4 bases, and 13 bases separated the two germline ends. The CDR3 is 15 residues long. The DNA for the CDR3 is TGTGCCAGCAGTTTGCAGCAGGGTATTAATCAGCCCCAGCATTTT. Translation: CASSLQQGINQPQHF.